Each of the 32 T cell receptor beta chains below was sequenced from the same sample in a study of a mutant IDH1 vaccine in newly diagnosed glioma. As for time point: week 35, safety follow-up. It was 300 ug of mutant IDH1 20-mer peptide that made up each vaccine dose, given with topical imiquimod. This table comes from immunoSEQ multiplex PCR, and its TCRdb copy is limited to in-frame clones, with some not included. Seen here are about 74,000 clones, 85% to 90% observed once, and the top ten hold 2% to 2.5%. Which antigens these TCRs recognize remains unknown. Sample: PBMCs, taken from a glioma patient whose treatment included an IDH1 peptide vaccine. All receptors come from a man aged 25-45 years with glioma.

In its sample, this clone was seen once. This chain joins TRBV6-5 and TRBJ1-5; possibly TRBD1 for D (6 bases). The CDR3 is 15 residues long. The germline gives CDR1 MNHEY, CDR2 SVGAGI. The V end lost 6 bases, the J end lost 4 bases, and 16 bases lay between the germline ends. The CDR3 DNA follows: TGTGCCAGCAGCAGGCGGGGGGCAGGGAATCAGCCCCAGCATTTT. Residues: CASSRRGAGNQPQHF.

The V call is TRBV7-6, the J call TRBJ1-3; no clear D gene. The CDR3 runs to 17 residues. Germline-derived CDR1 and CDR2 are SGHVS and FNYEAQ. V was shortened by 2 bases and J by 2 bases, with 16 bases between the two germline ends. The CDR3 bases are TGTGCCAGCAGCTTAATCGCGGAGGGTACGACTGGAAACACCATATATTTT. This gives the protein CASSLIAEGTTGNTIYF.

The chain recombines TRBV18 with TRBJ1-2; 10 nucleotides align to TRBD1. Losses at the gene ends were 5 bases for V and 4 bases for J; bases not matched to a gene: 10. This CDR3 comprises 16 residues. CDR1 is KGHSH, CDR2 LQKENI, per germline. CDR3 DNA: TGTGCCAGCTCAACCGGGACAGGGGACAATATCTATGGCTACACCTTC. This codes for CASSTGTGDNIYGYTF. The variable domain in full, with the rest retrieved from reference TRBV18 and TRBJ1-2, is NAGVMQNPRHLVRRRGQEARLRCSPMKGHSHVYWYRQLPEEGLKFMVYLQKENIIDESGMPKERFSAEFPKEGPSILRIQQVVRGDSAAYFCASSTGTGDNIYGYTFGSGTRLTVV.

J is TRBJ2-7 and V is TRBV2, with TRBD2 as a possible D gene (5 bases). Trimming left V 0 bases short and J 12 bases short, with 21 bases between. CDR3 length: 15 residues. CDR1 SNHLY and CDR2 FYNNEI come from the germline V gene. The CDR3 DNA is TGTGCCAGCAGTGAAGCGGGAGAAAACGCGGCTTCTTCGTACTTC. The encoded protein is CASSEAGENAASSYF.

The genes are TRBV5-5 and TRBJ1-2; D gene uncertain. Germline V gives CDR1 SGHKS, CDR2 YYEKEE (reference sequence). The ends were cut back, 6 bases at V and 0 bases at J, with 12 bases in the middle. The CDR3 is 14 residues long. The CDR3 loop is CASTLLVANYGYTF. In DNA form, the CDR3 reads TGTGCCAGCACCCTCCTTGTGGCTAACTATGGCTACACCTTC.

The chain couples TRBV7-9 to TRBJ2-7; possible D gene TRBD1, 6 bases. Germline CDR1 is SEHNR and CDR2 is FQNEAQ (reference sequence). Trimming pared 5 bases from V and 3 bases from J, leaving 14 bases between. The length of the CDR3 is 14 residues. The CDR3 DNA reads TGTGCCAGCAGCGCGCCGGACAGAGTCTACGAGCAGTACTTC. Its protein is CASSAPDRVYEQYF. Supplemented by reference TRBV7-9 and TRBJ2-7, the full variable domain reads DTGVSQNPRHKITKRGQNVTFRCDPISEHNRLYWYRQTLGQGPEFLTYFQNEAQLEKSRLLSDRFSAERPKGSFSTLEIQRTEQGDSAMYLCASSAPDRVYEQYFGPGTRLTVT.

The chain uses TRBV30 and TRBJ2-7; 7 bases map to TRBD2. CDR3 length: 14 residues. V was clipped by 0 bases and J by 2 bases; unmatched bases: 4. Germline assignment: CDR1 GTSNPN and CDR2 SVGIG (reference sequence). The CDR3 coding sequence is TGTGCCTGGAGTGTTGGTCTAGCGGCCTACGAGCAGTACTTC. Its translation is CAWSVGLAAYEQYF.

The rearrangement uses TRBV11-2 and TRBJ1-1; D gene ambiguous. This CDR3 is 14 amino acids long. V was shortened by 3 bases and J by 0 bases, with 8 bases between the two germline ends. Germline-derived CDR1 and CDR2 are SGHAT and FQNNGV. DNA of the CDR3: TGTGCCAGCAGCTTTTTGGGTATGAACACTGAAGCTTTCTTT. Translation: CASSFLGMNTEAFF.

The rearrangement joins TRBV6-1 to TRBJ1-2, with a weak D call TRBD1 (5 bases). V was shortened by 1 base and J by 2 bases, with 11 bases between the two germline ends. CDR3 length equals 15 residues. CDR1 and CDR2 (germline): MNHNS, SASEGT. The CDR3 sequence: CASSEVGTGNYGYTF. CDR3 in DNA: TGTGCCAGCAGTGAAGTGGGGACGGGAAACTATGGCTACACCTTC.

About this clone: No DNA is shown, since the ends of the CDR3 on it are uncertain; the CDR3 is the one TCRdb lists. V is TRBV12-1 and J is TRBJ2-2; TRBD2, as called in the table, went unchecked against the DNA. TRBV12-1 is annotated as a pseudogene. With termini counted, the CDR3 has 20 amino acids. The CDR3 loop is CASSFARGAGRGWNTGELFF.

The chain uses TRBV12-5 and TRBJ1-2; no clear D. This CDR3 is built from 12 residues. Germline-derived CDR1 and CDR2 are LGHNT and FRNRAP. With 3 bases removed from V and 9 bases from J, the gap between germline ends came to 11 bases. The CDR3 nucleotides read TGTGCTAGTGGTTTCTTCCAAGGAAGCTACACCTTC. It encodes CASGFFQGSYTF.

The chain is built from TRBV19 and TRBJ1-2; 7 positions agree with TRBD1. V lost 5 bases to trimming and J lost 2 bases; unmatched junction nucleotides: 8. Germline V gene sequence: CDR1 LNHDA, CDR2 SQIVND (reference sequence). The CDR3 length is 15 residues. The CDR3: CASSANRGRNYGYTF. CDR3 in DNA: TGTGCCAGTAGTGCTAACAGGGGACGGAACTATGGCTACACCTTC. The whole variable domain, remainder taken from reference TRBV19 and TRBJ1-2, is DGGITQSPKYLFRKEGQNVTLSCEQNLNHDAMYWYRQDPGQGLRLIYYSQIVNDFQKGDIAEGYSVSREKKESFPLTVTSAQKNPTAFYLCASSANRGRNYGYTFGSGTRLTVV.

V is TRBV28 and J is TRBJ1-5; maybe TRBD1 (5 bases). Trimming stripped 5 bases from V and 3 bases from J, with 20 bases between. Germline V gene data show CDR1 as MDHEN and CDR2 as SYDVKM. The CDR3 runs 17 residues. The CDR3 bases are TGTGCCAGCAGTGGAACCGGGACGATGAAACTCAATCAGCCCCAGCATTTT. The encoded protein is CASSGTGTMKLNQPQHF.

The V call is TRBV27, the J call TRBJ2-5, with D perhaps TRBD2 (6 bases). The CDR3 totals 14 residues. The germline CDR1 and CDR2 sequences are MNHEY and SMNVEV (reference sequence). The ends were cut back, 5 bases at V and 5 bases at J, with 15 bases in the middle. This CDR3 reads CASSEWGSGETQYF. In DNA, the CDR3 is TGTGCCAGCAGTGAATGGGGGAGCGGGGAGACCCAGTACTTC.

The chain is built from TRBV27 and TRBJ2-7; the D gene is possibly TRBD2 (5 bases). Deletions cut 6 bases from V and 3 bases from J, with 12 bases between. Per germline, CDR1 MNHEY and CDR2 SMNVEV (reference sequence). The CDR3 is 13 amino acids. The chain's CDR3 is CASRPQRNYEQYF. The CDR3, as DNA: TGTGCCAGCAGGCCCCAGCGGAACTACGAGCAGTACTTC.

V is TRBV13 and J is TRBJ1-3, with no clear D. V was cut by 2 bases and J by 6 bases, with 5 bases left in between. In germline, CDR1 is PRHDT, CDR2 FYEKMQ (reference sequence). The CDR3 spans 12 residues. The CDR3 sequence: CASSLQENTIYF. The CDR3 DNA sequence: TGTGCCAGCAGCTTACAGGAAAACACCATATATTTT.

A remark on this clone: One end of the junction is discordant with germline, which a read error may explain. J is TRBJ1-2 and V is TRBV4-3, with a tentative D call TRBD1 (6 bases). Germline V gives CDR1 LGHNA, CDR2 YSLEER. The CDR3 sequence is 13 residues long. The CDR3 here is CASSPRGDYGYTF. The CDR3 DNA follows: TGCGCCAGCAGCCCTAGGGGGGACTACGGCTACACCTTC.

V is TRBV29-1 and J is TRBJ1-2, with 7 positions matching TRBD1. Trimming at V came to 4 bases and at J to 3 bases, leaving 5 bases not matched to a gene. The CDR3 spans 13 residues. Germline V lookup: CDR1 SQVTM, CDR2 ANQGSEA. CDR3 sequence reads: CSVGGGADYGYTF. The CDR3 DNA sequence: TGCAGCGTTGGAGGGGGCGCTGACTATGGCTACACCTTC. The full variable domain, in which reference TRBV29-1 and TRBJ1-2 provide the parts outside the CDR3, is SAVISQKPSRDICQRGTSLTIQCQVDSQVTMMFWYRQQPGQSLTLIATANQGSEATYESGFVIDKFPISRPNLTFSTLTVSNMSPEDSSIYLCSVGGGADYGYTFGSGTRLTVV.

This clone was counted between two and nine times. The rearrangement uses TRBV6-6 and TRBJ1-6, with unresolved D. Germline V gene lookup returns CDR1 MNHNY and CDR2 SVGAGI (reference sequence). There are 13 residues in the CDR3. The V end lost 6 bases, the J end lost 11 bases, and 14 bases lay between the germline ends. CDR3 amino acids: CASSRTDGAPLHF. The CDR3 DNA sequence: TGTGCCAGCAGCCGGACGGACGGGGCACCCCTCCACTTT.

The chain recombines TRBV9 with TRBJ1-1, with D possibly matching TRBD1 (5 bases). V shed 4 bases and J shed 10 bases, with 14 bases lying between them. This CDR3 comprises 12 residues. Germline V gene sequence: CDR1 SGDLS, CDR2 YYNGEE. CDR3 in DNA: TGTGCCAGCAGCCCCCTCGGCAGGGCAGCTTTCTTT. Translating gives CASSPLGRAAFF.

The sample holds one count of this clone. The chain links TRBV7-7 to TRBJ2-5, with a weak D call TRBD1 (6 bases). The CDR3 extends over 14 amino acids. Germline CDR1 and CDR2: SSHAT and FNYEAQ (reference sequence). The V end lost 5 bases, the J end lost 4 bases, and 14 bases lay between the germline ends. The CDR3 loop reads CASSVTGIGETQYF. The CDR3 nucleotides read TGTGCCAGCAGCGTTACAGGGATCGGAGAGACCCAGTACTTC.

This clone was counted between two and nine times. The chain links TRBV5-6 to TRBJ1-1; a weak D match, TRBD1 (6 bases). Trimming shortened V by 0 bases and J by 5 bases, and 11 bases separated the two germline ends. The CDR3 consists of 14 residues. CDR1 is SGHDT and CDR2 is YYEEEE in the germline V gene. The CDR3 DNA follows: TGTGCCAGCAGCTTGGGCAGGGGTGATACTGAAGCTTTCTTT. Amino acids: CASSLGRGDTEAFF.

There are a few counts of this clone. V gene TRBV6-6 combines with J gene TRBJ1-2; possibly TRBD1 for D (6 bases). The V and J ends lost 5 bases and 1 base respectively, with 14 bases between them. CDR1 and CDR2 (germline): MNHNY, SVGAGI (reference sequence). The CDR3 loop spans 15 amino acids. The CDR3 sequence is CASSPDSPLNYGYTF. The CDR3 nucleotides are TGTGCCAGCAGTCCGGACAGCCCTCTTAACTATGGCTACACCTTC.

The chain uses TRBV10-1 and TRBJ1-5; D not resolved. CDR1 is WNHNN and CDR2 is SYGVQD in the germline V gene (reference sequence). Trimming left V 6 bases short and J 1 base short, with 13 bases between. The CDR3 runs 15 residues. CDR3 DNA: TGCGCCAGCAGGGACGTAAGAGAGAGCAATCAGCCCCAGCATTTT. Its translation: CASRDVRESNQPQHF.

The V and J genes are TRBV6-5 and TRBJ2-3; D is perhaps TRBD2 (6 bases). Between the trimmed V and J ends, which lost 3 bases and 4 bases, there was a span of 11 bases. Germline-derived CDR1 and CDR2 are MNHEY and SVGAGI. The length of the CDR3 is 14 residues. DNA of the CDR3: TGTGCCAGCAGTTATAATGCGGGATCAGATACGCAGTATTTT. The encoded protein is CASSYNAGSDTQYF.

This chain uses TRBV9 with TRBJ2-1; 7 bases map to TRBD1. CDR1 SGDLS and CDR2 YYNGEE come from the germline V gene. This CDR3 region has 17 residues. The junction had 11 bases not matched to a gene; V was cut back by 0 bases and J by 5 bases. The CDR3 spells CASSVESTGNYHNEQFF. The CDR3, as DNA: TGTGCCAGCAGCGTAGAGTCGACAGGGAACTATCACAATGAGCAGTTCTTC.

V usage is TRBV7-2 and J usage is TRBJ2-5, with 8 bases matching TRBD1. Matching the DNA end better, TRBJ2-7 makes the J call doubtful. Looked up from germline, CDR1 is SGHTA and CDR2 is FQGNSA. There are 15 residues in the CDR3. The CDR3 bases are TGTGCCAGCAGCTACCGGGACAGGATAGTCTACGAGCAGTACTTC. Amino acids: CASSYRDRIVYEQYF.

This chain links TRBV5-1 with TRBJ2-7; D may be TRBD1 (5 bases). This CDR3 is built from 12 residues. The V end was cut by 2 bases, the J end by 5 bases, with 8 bases between. Germline assignment: CDR1 SGHRS and CDR2 YFSETQ. The CDR3 coding sequence is TGCGCCAGCAGCTTACAGGTTCACGAGCAGTACTTC. It specifies CASSLQVHEQYF.

This clone was seen only once. CDR3 bases: TGTGCCAGCAGCTTAGTTTCGGGGGCCCCGAACACTGAAGCTTTCTTT. Protein: CASSLVSGAPNTEAFF. J is TRBJ1-1 and V is TRBV7-9, with a weak D call TRBD1 (6 bases). The CDR3 is made up of 16 amino acids. Trimming stripped 1 base from V and 1 base from J, with 13 bases between. Germline CDR1 SEHNR, CDR2 FQNEAQ (reference sequence).

The V gene is TRBV28, the J gene TRBJ2-1, with D perhaps matching TRBD1 (5 bases). The V gene's germline CDR1 is MDHEN and CDR2 SYDVKM. Trimming took off 2 bases at V and 7 bases at J, with 6 bases between the two ends. The length of the CDR3 is 12 residues. The CDR3 bases are TGTGCCAGCAGTTTAAGGGGTAATGAGCAGTTCTTC. Encoded protein: CASSLRGNEQFF.

The chain is built from TRBV7-8 and TRBJ2-2; the match to TRBD1 covers 9 bases. The V gene's germline CDR1 is SGHVS and CDR2 FQNEAQ. V shed 3 bases, J shed 3 bases, and the junction held 2 bases outside the gene matches. The CDR3 sequence is 15 residues long. Here the CDR3 reads CASSFRQGDTGELFF. CDR3 in DNA: TGTGCCAGCAGCTTTCGACAGGGGGACACCGGGGAGCTGTTTTTT.

V is TRBV5-8 and J is TRBJ1-4; 9 positions match TRBD1. This CDR3 is built from 18 residues. CDR1 and CDR2 (germline): SGHTS, YDEGEE. V trimming: 1 base; J trimming: 0 bases; junction bases outside the gene matches: 7. The CDR3 protein is CASSLRGTGRATNEKLFF. The CDR3 nucleotides read TGTGCCAGCAGCTTGAGAGGGACAGGGAGAGCAACTAATGAAAAACTGTTTTTT.